This TCR beta chain appears in the sequencing data of a study of cytomegalovirus exposure and HLA in healthy donors. All donors participated as healthy donors of bone marrow. With regard to this clone: Antigen: not known.

Findings and caveats of the study: HLA alleles showed associations with roughly 17,000 TCR beta sequences in a later analysis, at a 0.05 false discovery rate. No immune exposure information besides CMV serostatus was available. TRBV6-2, TRBV6-3 and some other V segments were unresolvable in 87-base-pair reads.

Germline CDR1 is MDHEN and CDR2 is SYDVKM. The CDR3 spans 16 residues. With 5 bases removed from V and 5 bases from J, the gap between germline ends came to 19 bases. In the PCR, 60 Vbeta and 13 Jbeta primers were used. The table came from immunoSEQ multiplex PCR; TCRdb's copy has only in-frame clones and leaves some out. Of fewer than 130,000 clones listed, approximately 83% are singletons. The clonotype originates from a man aged 40-49 years in good health and CMV-seronegative. Source material: PBMCs. The chain employs TRBV28 and TRBJ2-1, with D tentatively TRBD2 (5 bases). CDR3 nucleotide sequence: TGTGCCAGCAGTCCCCTGGGTGGAGCGGCTGACAATGAGCAGTTCTTC. Translated: CASSPLGGAADNEQFF. The full variable domain, its missing parts supplied by reference TRBV28 and TRBJ2-1, is DVKVTQSSRYLVKRTGEKVFLECVQDMDHENMFWYRQDPGLGLRLIYFSYDVKMKEKGDIPEGYSVSREKKERFSLILESASTNQTSMYLCASSPLGGAADNEQFFGPGTRLTVL.